This TCR beta chain was found in a study of blood T cell repertoires in COVID-19 (dated by TCRdb to 2018 to 2021). Broadly, across the study: Collaborator samples came from the United States, Italy and Spain and covered acute and convalescent phases of COVID-19. The material from the prospective study consisted of cDNA or gDNA derived from T cells, B-cell-depleted T cells, or PBMCs. Subjects who had been exposed to COVID-19, were actively infected with it, or had recovered from it provided the deeply sampled blood TCRbeta repertoires that made up the dataset. The repertoires were made available in a free public database intended to serve as a resource for research on the immune response to SARS-CoV-2. The samples were drawn from the first 160 participants of the ongoing ImmuneRACE study and from 950 to 1,500 subjects provided by 6 global collaborators. Nearly every sample came with metadata listing a de-identified subject ID, COVID-19 status, age in years and sex. HLA class I and class II types, where available, came from metadata supplied by the sample provider rather than from assay-based typing. General study outcomes and caveats: How much clinical and demographic metadata was included differed by source and by participant, and the metadata was provided uncurated.

The immunoSEQ Assay, a bias-controlled multiplex PCR, was used to amplify TCRbeta CDR3 regions from genomic DNA. The study's own analysis went as follows. The number of nucleated cells in each sample was estimated from the amplification of reference gene primers within the assay. Sequence reads were collapsed and filtered to measure the absolute abundance of every unique TCRbeta CDR3 rearrangement. For each sample, productive Simpson clonality was calculated as the square root of Simpson's diversity index across productive rearrangements. Held by TCRdb, this immuneACCESS table contains in-frame sequences only and omits some clones. Under half of the omission traces to an unresolved V gene where checked; the cause of the rest is unknown. Clonal size and the V and J genes are those of that table, whereas D and trimming came from the DNA. The sample has approximately 310,000 clones on record, 75% to 90% of them singletons. The top ten hold 5% to 5.5% of the sample.

As to this clone: Its specific antigen is unknown. Base quality data are lacking; no much larger clone is found one base away.

The germline V gene (reference sequence) provides CDR1 DFQATT and CDR2 SNEGSKA. From the cysteine through the phenylalanine, the CDR3 covers 11 amino acids. Here the CDR3 DNA is all that survives: 33 bases in frame from base 1. V loses 3 bases, J loses 7 bases, and the germline ends lie 9 bases apart. Participants in the prospective study were enrolled through a virtual design, were aged about 18 to 100 years, and lived in under 25 United States geographic areas. Cohort assignment in the prospective study relied on participant-reported clinical history from a screening survey and a study questionnaire. ImmuneRACE Cohort 3 recovered participants were defined by two consecutive negative NP/OP PCR tests, healthcare professional clearance, or symptom resolution. Each participant in the prospective study had whole blood, serum and a nasopharyngeal or oropharyngeal swab collected by mobile phlebotomists. Additional blood draws and questionnaires over an approximately two-month period could optionally be provided by prospective study participants. Blood samples from the prospective study were shipped frozen or at room temperature prior to DNA extraction.

Input material: PBMCs or T cells enriched from blood (not recorded which). This receptor was obtained from a man aged 55 to 69 who had recovered from COVID-19. The sequence is built from TRBV20-1 and TRBJ1-2; TRBD1 could be the D gene, as 5 bases match. The CDR3 protein: CSARMTVGYTF. The nucleotide sequence reads as follows: TGCAGTGCTAGGATGACAGTTGGCTACACCTTC.